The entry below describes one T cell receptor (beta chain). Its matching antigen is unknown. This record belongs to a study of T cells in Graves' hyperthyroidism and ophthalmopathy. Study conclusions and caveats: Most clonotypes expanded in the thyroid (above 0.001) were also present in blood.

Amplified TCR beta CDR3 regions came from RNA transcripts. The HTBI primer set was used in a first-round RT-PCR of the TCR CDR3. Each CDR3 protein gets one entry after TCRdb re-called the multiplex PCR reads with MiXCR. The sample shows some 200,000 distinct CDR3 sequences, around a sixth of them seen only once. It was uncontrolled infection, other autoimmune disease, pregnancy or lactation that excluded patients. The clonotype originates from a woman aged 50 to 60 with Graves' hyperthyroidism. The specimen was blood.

The CDR3 nucleotides read TGCAGTGCCGGGGGAAACTACGAGCAGTACTTC. Translation: CSAGGNYEQYF. The chain has TRBV20-1 and TRBJ2-7; a possible D gene is TRBD2 (6 bases). V was pared by 6 bases and J by 3 bases, with 9 bases between. The V gene's germline CDR1 is DFQATT and CDR2 SNEGSKA (reference sequence). The CDR3 loop spans 11 amino acids.